The 16 T cell receptor beta chains listed next were all sequenced from one sample in a study of blood T cells in healthy people across ages. A second PCR of about 7 to 12 cycles used a sample-barcoded 5' primer and a J-beta primer mix. From the 5' RACE reads, TCRdb called clonotypes with MiXCR, one entry per CDR3 protein. Found here are some 760,000 distinct CDR3 sequences, approximately 25% of them singletons; the top ten hold 9.4%. The data were also submitted as part of a second study, on T cells of mothers and their children.

Sequenced material: blood. The source is a boy aged 5 to 17 in good health.

The CDR3: CASSSREGGYGYTF. CDR3 in DNA: TGTGCCAGCAGTTCGAGGGAGGGGGGGTATGGCTACACCTTC. The chain uses TRBV2 and TRBJ1-2; maybe TRBD1 (6 bases). The CDR3 has 14 amino acids. Trimming left V 5 bases short and J 5 bases short, with 15 bases between. Germline lookup yields CDR1 SNHLY and CDR2 FYNNEI.

This clonotype turned up a few times. The V gene is TRBV9, the J gene TRBJ2-5, with 8 bases lining up with TRBD2. The end of the DNA fits TRBJ2-7 better, so the J call may be wrong. The CDR3 has 14 residues. Germline V gives CDR1 SGDLS, CDR2 YYNGEE. CDR3 DNA: TGTGCCAGCAGCGTCGGACTAGCCGGCTACGAGCAGTACTTC. Translation: CASSVGLAGYEQYF.

This clonotype was counted only a few times. The chain carries TRBV12-3 or TRBV12-4 and TRBJ1-2; D is perhaps TRBD1 (5 bases). The V gene lost 6 bases and the J gene lost 8 bases, with 22 bases spanning the gap. The CDR3 covers 15 residues. In DNA, the CDR3 is TGTGCCAGCAGGCCTCCGGGACTTAGGGAGGGCGGCTACACCTTC. Translation: CASRPPGLREGGYTF.

V is TRBV19 and J is TRBJ2-5, with TRBD1 matching over 9 bases. CDR1 is LNHDA and CDR2 is SQIVND in the germline V gene (reference sequence). Losses at the gene ends were 5 bases for V and 5 bases for J; bases not matched to a gene: 12. The CDR3 consists of 16 residues. The chain's CDR3 is CASSVPPGTGRETQYF. The CDR3 bases are TGTGCCAGTAGTGTACCTCCCGGGACAGGGAGGGAGACCCAGTACTTC. Drawing the rest from reference TRBV19 and TRBJ2-5, the complete variable domain is DGGITQSPKYLFRKEGQNVTLSCEQNLNHDAMYWYRQDPGQGLRLIYYSQIVNDFQKGDIAEGYSVSREKKESFPLTVTSAQKNPTAFYLCASSVPPGTGRETQYFGPGTRLLVL.

The rearrangement uses TRBV29-1 and TRBJ2-5, with TRBD2 matching over 7 bases. Germline CDR1 reads SQVTM; CDR2 reads ANQGSEA. The CDR3 totals 15 residues. With V trimmed by 4 bases and J by 5 bases, 13 bases remained unmatched. This CDR3 reads CSVVRAGDSSETQYF. The CDR3 DNA reads as TGCAGCGTTGTTCGCGCGGGGGACTCCTCGGAGACCCAGTACTTC.

DNA of the CDR3: TGCAGTGCTGGCCCTAGCGGGTACTACGAGCAGTACTTC. It is translated as CSAGPSGYYEQYF. This chain uses TRBV20-1 with TRBJ2-7, with 8 bases identical to TRBD2. The CDR3 runs to 13 residues. CDR1 DFQATT and CDR2 SNEGSKA come from the germline V gene (reference sequence). Trimming at V came to 5 bases and at J to 3 bases, leaving 6 bases not matched to a gene.

J is TRBJ2-5 and V is TRBV7-8; D remains ambiguous. CDR1 is SGHVS, CDR2 FQNEAQ, per germline. The CDR3 is made up of 17 amino acids. Trimming took 5 bases from V and 0 from J, leaving 19 bases between them. The CDR3, as DNA: TGTGCCAGCAGCGTATCCCGGCCGGTACTGTACCAAGAGACCCAGTACTTC. Protein: CASSVSRPVLYQETQYF.

The chain is built from TRBV9 and TRBJ2-3; maybe TRBD2 (5 bases). The CDR3 consists of 16 residues. Germline loops: CDR1 SGDLS, CDR2 YYNGEE. Trimming took 4 bases from V and 1 from J, leaving 16 bases between them. CDR3 sequence reads: CASSPTLWTGTDTQYF. CDR3 nucleotides: TGTGCCAGCAGCCCCACACTCTGGACTGGCACAGATACGCAGTATTTT.

The chain recombines TRBV20-1 with TRBJ2-7; D call uncertain. The germline gives CDR1 DFQATT, CDR2 SNEGSKA (reference sequence). CDR3 length equals 11 residues. CDR3 loop: CSARVSYEQYF. The CDR3 DNA reads TGCAGCGCCCGTGTGTCCTACGAGCAGTACTTC.

The chain joins TRBV5-5 to TRBJ2-3; 7 positions match TRBD2. CDR1 is SGHKS and CDR2 is YYEKEE in the germline V gene (reference sequence). V lost 0 bases to trimming and J lost 0 bases; unmatched junction nucleotides: 4. The CDR3 sequence is 16 residues long. DNA of the CDR3: TGTGCCAGCAGCTTGGATGGGAGGGGTAGCACAGATACGCAGTATTTT. Amino acids: CASSLDGRGSTDTQYF.

This sequence joins TRBV12-3 or TRBV12-4 and TRBJ2-3; D is unclear. This CDR3 is 16 amino acids long. Trimming took 5 bases from V and 2 from J, leaving 17 bases between them. For the CDR3, the DNA is TGTGCCAGCAGTCCGCCTTTCAGTGGGGTCACAGATACGCAGTATTTT. It specifies CASSPPFSGVTDTQYF.

V and J are TRBV13 and TRBJ2-6; D is possibly TRBD2 (5 bases). The CDR3 is 16 amino acids. From germline, CDR1 is PRHDT and CDR2 FYEKMQ (reference sequence). V was clipped by 3 bases and J by 0 bases, with 9 bases between them. The CDR3 DNA reads TGTGCCAGCAGCTTTAACGGGAACTCTGGGGCCAACGTCCTGACTTTC. This encodes CASSFNGNSGANVLTF.

This chain joins TRBV13 and TRBJ2-3; D remains unclear. Germline V gene lookup returns CDR1 PRHDT and CDR2 FYEKMQ (reference sequence). Trimming took off 4 bases at V and 4 bases at J, with 6 bases between the two ends. The CDR3 loop spans 12 amino acids. This CDR3 reads CASSSPPDTQYF. The CDR3 DNA is TGTGCCAGCAGCTCCCCCCCAGATACGCAGTATTTT.

The chain couples TRBV24-1 to TRBJ2-2; the D gene is possibly TRBD2 (6 bases). The CDR3 is 13 amino acids. From germline, CDR1 is KGHDR and CDR2 SFDVKD. V was trimmed by 5 bases and J by 3 bases, leaving 6 bases between them. The CDR3 reads CATSGGDTGELFF. CDR3 nucleotide sequence: TGTGCCACCAGTGGCGGGGACACCGGGGAGCTGTTTTTT.

The J gene is TRBJ1-1, the V gene TRBV28; D unresolved. This CDR3 has 15 amino acids. CDR1 is MDHEN, CDR2 SYDVKM, per germline. The V gene lost 2 bases and the J gene lost 0 bases, with 10 bases spanning the gap. For the CDR3, the DNA is TGTGCCAGCAGTTTACCCCGAGTCGTGAACACTGAAGCTTTCTTT. Translating gives CASSLPRVVNTEAFF.

The chain couples TRBV25-1 to TRBJ2-3; 8 nucleotides match TRBD1. With V trimmed by 7 bases and J by 4 bases, 16 bases remained unmatched. Germline assignment: CDR1 MGHDK and CDR2 SYGVNS. This CDR3 spans 17 amino acids. The CDR3 protein is CASTSQVWTGSADTQYF. In nucleotides, the CDR3 is TGTGCCAGCACAAGTCAGGTTTGGACAGGGAGCGCAGATACGCAGTATTTT.